What follows are 9 T cell receptor beta chains derived from one specimen sequenced in a study of T-cell reconstitution after alpha-beta-depleted transplantation in children. Preparing the TCRbeta library involved the use of unique molecular identifiers. Each CDR3 protein gets one entry after TCRdb re-called the PCR reads with MiXCR. The repertoire holds some 290,000 distinct CDR3 sequences, 9.5% to 10% seen once, with about 9.4% in the top ten. The sequencing used PBMCs from the stem cell graft donor, collected from the stem cell graft. The source of these receptors is a human donor who donated a stem cell graft to a child with SCID.

The V gene is TRBV7-7, the J gene TRBJ2-2; possibly TRBD2 for D (5 bases). V was shortened by 5 bases and J by 9 bases, with 13 bases between the two germline ends. CDR1 SSHAT and CDR2 FNYEAQ come from the germline V gene (reference sequence). CDR3 length: 13 residues. The CDR3 protein is CASSPGSARELFF. The CDR3, as DNA: TGTGCCAGCAGCCCGGGATCAGCGAGGGAGCTGTTTTTT.

In its sample, this clonotype was seen a few times. The chain employs TRBV11-2 and TRBJ2-7, with 7 bases fitting TRBD2. Germline V gives CDR1 SGHAT, CDR2 FQNNGV. The CDR3 length is 14 residues. The ends lost 5 bases at V and 4 bases at J; junction bases unmatched: 8. Written as DNA, the CDR3 is TGTGCCAGCAGCGGGGGGGATCTCCCGTACGAGCAGTACTTC. Amino acids: CASSGGDLPYEQYF.

This chain uses TRBV5-4 with TRBJ2-1; TRBD2 matches 12 bases. J lost 5 bases, V lost 3 bases, and 0 bases had no gene match. Germline assignment: CDR1 SGHNT and CDR2 YYREEE (reference sequence). The CDR3 is made up of 14 amino acids. The DNA of the CDR3 is TGTGCCAGCAGCTCTAGCGGGGGGGACAATGAGCAGTTCTTC. This gives the protein CASSSSGGDNEQFF. The variable domain in full, completed from reference TRBV5-4 and TRBJ2-1, reads ETGVTQSPTHLIKTRGQQVTLRCSSQSGHNTVSWYQQALGQGPQFIFQYYREEENGRGNFPPRFSGLQFPNYSSELNVNALELDDSALYLCASSSSGGDNEQFFGPGTRLTVL.

This chain links TRBV6-2 or TRBV6-3 with TRBJ2-2; TRBD2 matches 8 bases. The V gene's germline CDR1 is MNHEY and CDR2 SVGEGT. CDR3 length: 15 residues. Losses at the gene ends were 5 bases for V and 7 bases for J; bases not matched to a gene: 9. DNA for the CDR3: TGTGCCAGCAGTCGCACCGGGGGGGCCGTCGGGGAGCTGTTTTTT. This sequence encodes CASSRTGGAVGELFF.

The chain's CDR3 is CASSSSVGAGDTQYF. The CDR3 DNA reads as TGTGCCAGCAGCTCTAGCGTGGGGGCCGGAGATACGCAGTATTTT. V and J are TRBV5-6 and TRBJ2-3; either TRBD1 or TRBD2 may fit D (6 bases each). V was shortened by 3 bases and J by 5 bases, with 16 bases between the two germline ends. Germline-derived CDR1 and CDR2 are SGHDT and YYEEEE. This CDR3 contains 15 residues.

This clonotype was detected only a few times. The DNA of the CDR3 is TGCGCCAGCAGCATTGACAGGGTGAATGAAAAACTGTTTTTT. Translating gives CASSIDRVNEKLFF. The chain recombines TRBV5-1 with TRBJ1-4; 7 bases are shared with TRBD1. Germline loops: CDR1 SGHRS, CDR2 YFSETQ. V lost 4 bases to trimming and J lost 5 bases; unmatched junction nucleotides: 5. The CDR3 runs 14 residues.

This clonotype was detected only a few times. The chain uses TRBV6-5 and TRBJ2-3; D is perhaps TRBD1 (5 bases). V shed 8 bases and J shed 5 bases, with 11 bases lying between them. The V gene's germline CDR1 is MNHEY and CDR2 SVGAGI. This CDR3 has 12 residues. CDR3 sequence: CASLGRGDTQYF. In nucleotides, the CDR3 is TGTGCCAGCCTGGGGCGAGGAGATACGCAGTATTTT.

This clonotype has at least ten counts. The genes are TRBV9 and TRBJ2-7; D is possibly TRBD1 (5 bases). This CDR3 region has 12 residues. Germline V gene data show CDR1 as SGDLS and CDR2 as YYNGEE. Trimming took 4 bases from V and 6 from J, leaving 11 bases between them. The CDR3 sequence is CASSRSQGEQYF. The CDR3 DNA reads as TGTGCCAGCAGCCGTAGTCAGGGCGAGCAGTACTTC.

This chain joins TRBV12-3 or TRBV12-4 and TRBJ2-3, with 9 bases lining up with TRBD2. Losses at the gene ends were 5 bases for V and 4 bases for J; bases not matched to a gene: 7. There are 15 residues in the CDR3. CDR3 loop: CASSTLAGRPDTQYF. The CDR3 DNA follows: TGTGCCAGCAGTACTCTAGCGGGGAGGCCAGATACGCAGTATTTT.